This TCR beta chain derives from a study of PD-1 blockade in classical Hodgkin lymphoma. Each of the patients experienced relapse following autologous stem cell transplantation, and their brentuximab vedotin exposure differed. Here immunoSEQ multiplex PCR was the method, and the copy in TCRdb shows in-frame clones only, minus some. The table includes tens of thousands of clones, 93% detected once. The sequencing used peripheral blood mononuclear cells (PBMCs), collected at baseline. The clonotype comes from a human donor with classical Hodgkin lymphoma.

The CDR3 sequence is CASSPWTSGVPTQFF. CDR3 coding DNA: TGTGCCAGCAGCCCGTGGACTAGCGGGGTCCCTACCCAGTTCTTC. The V and J genes are TRBV7-7 and TRBJ2-1, with 12 bases identical to TRBD2. Germline CDR1 is SSHAT and CDR2 is FNYEAQ (reference sequence). This CDR3 spans 15 amino acids. Trimming cost V 5 bases and J 13 bases; bases outside gene matches: 12.